This is a list of T cell receptor beta chains from one sample in a study of shared clonotypes between healthy human individuals. The protocol was immunoSEQ multiplex PCR, while the TCRdb copy is restricted to in-frame clones and leaves out a portion. The repertoire holds more than 1.2 million clones, with about 98.5% as singletons. Input material: naive CD4+ T cells sorted from blood. Receptor source: a young man in good health. The CDR3 runs from the conserved cysteine through the conserved F or W. The D gene is left open where the match is weak. A row's size may be missing; if present it is once, few, many or a size class.

CDR3 DNA | CDR3 protein | clone size | J gene | D gene | V gene
TGTGCCATCAACCAAGGTCGACTAGCGGGAGACACCGGGGAGCTGTTTTTT | CAINQGRLAGDTGELFF | NA | TRBJ2-2 | TRBD2 | TRBV10-3
TGTGCCAGCAGTGAAGTGAGGGGGCGAACCTACGAGCAGTACTTC | CASSEVRGRTYEQYF | NA | TRBJ2-7 | TRBD1 | TRBV2
TGTGCCAGCGGGACAGGGGGTCCAGATACGCAGTATTTT | CASGTGGPDTQYF | NA | TRBJ2-3 | TRBD1 | TRBV27
TGTGCCATCAGTGTAGGTATCTCTGGGGCCAACGTCCTGACTTTC | CAISVGISGANVLTF | NA | TRBJ2-6 | NA | TRBV10-3
TGTGCCAGCAGTCCTGTTTCAGGGGGCGGCTACACCTTC | CASSPVSGGGYTF | NA | TRBJ1-2 | TRBD1 | TRBV27
TGTGCCAGCAGCTCCCCGGGGGCGCCCCAGCATTTT | CASSSPGAPQHF | NA | TRBJ1-5 | NA | TRBV7-6
TGTGCCAGCAGCTTAGGGCAACAGGGTTACACCGGGGAGCTGTTTTTT | CASSLGQQGYTGELFF | NA | TRBJ2-2 | NA | TRBV7-9
TGTGCCAGCAGTTACACAGCATCTGGAAACACCATATATTTT | CASSYTASGNTIYF | NA | TRBJ1-3 | NA | TRBV6-5
TGTGCCAGCAGTAAATATTCAGCGGGAATAGCGAACACCGGGGAGCTGTTTTTT | CASSKYSAGIANTGELFF | NA | TRBJ2-2 | TRBD2 | TRBV27
TGTGCCAGCAGTGACTCGCCTCTAGCGGTGAGCTCCTACAATGAGCAGTTCTTC | CASSDSPLAVSSYNEQFF | NA | TRBJ2-1 | TRBD2 | TRBV6-4
TGCGCCAGCAGCCCGGTTCTAGCAGGCGAGACCCAGTACTTC | CASSPVLAGETQYF | NA | TRBJ2-5 | NA | TRBV4-1
TGTGCCAGCAGCAGCCCGGGGACTAGCGGTTCCTACGAGCAGTACTTC | CASSSPGTSGSYEQYF | NA | TRBJ2-7 | TRBD2 | TRBV5-4
TGTGCCAGCAGCTTTGCCGGACAGGGGGCCAAAGATACGCAGTATTTT | CASSFAGQGAKDTQYF | NA | TRBJ2-3 | TRBD1 | TRBV13
TGCAGTGCTAGAGATTCAGGAGGCTACACCTTC | CSARDSGGYTF | NA | TRBJ1-2 | NA | TRBV20-1
TGTGCCAGCAGCTTGGAGGGGGTGATCAATGAGCAGTTCTTC | CASSLEGVINEQFF | once | TRBJ2-1 | NA | TRBV5-4
TGTGCCAGCACCGAATTCGGGGCTCAACTACACCAGTACTTC | CASTEFGAQLHQYF | NA | TRBJ2-7 | NA | TRBV2
TGCGCCAGCAGTGTCTCGCCCTTGGGGACTGAAGCTTTCTTT | CASSVSPLGTEAFF | NA | TRBJ1-1 | NA | TRBV10-1
TGTGCCAGCAGCTTACCTACGGGCGATAGCACAGATACGCAGTATTTT | CASSLPTGDSTDTQYF | NA | TRBJ2-3 | NA | TRBV7-9
TGTGCCAGCAGCGTCACATCCGGGGCCTTGGGGGAGACCCAGTACTTC | CASSVTSGALGETQYF | NA | TRBJ2-5 | NA | TRBV9
TGTGCCAGCAGCGTAGATCCCGGGGCGAGCCCCTACTACAATGAGCAGTTCTTC | CASSVDPGASPYYNEQFF | NA | TRBJ2-1 | NA | TRBV9
TGCAGCGCTGGAGGCGCGGGAGGTGGGTACGAGCAGTACTTC | CSAGGAGGGYEQYF | NA | TRBJ2-7 | TRBD2 | TRBV29-1
TGCAGCGTTGCGGACAGGTGGGAGACCCAGTACTTC | CSVADRWETQYF | NA | TRBJ2-5 | TRBD1 | TRBV29-1
TGCGCCAGCAGCGGGTCGGGACACGGAAACGGGGAGCTGTTTTTT | CASSGSGHGNGELFF | once | TRBJ2-2 | NA | TRBV5-1
TGTGCCAGCAGCATGAGACTAGCGGGAATGGTCGGGGAGCTGTTTTTT | CASSMRLAGMVGELFF | NA | TRBJ2-2 | TRBD2 | TRBV11-2
TGTGCCTCCGAGGGCGGGGGCGGGAATCAGCCCCAGCATTTT | CASEGGGGNQPQHF | NA | TRBJ1-5 | NA | TRBV10-3
TGCGCCAGCAGCCTGGTGGGACTAGCGGTAACCTACAATGAGCAGTTCTTC | CASSLVGLAVTYNEQFF | NA | TRBJ2-1 | TRBD2 | TRBV5-1
TGTGCCAGCAGCTTGGAGGCACGTTACGAGCAGTACTTC | CASSLEARYEQYF | NA | TRBJ2-7 | NA | TRBV5-5
TGTGCCAGCAGCGTATATATGACAGACCTATCTGGCTACACCTTC | CASSVYMTDLSGYTF | NA | TRBJ1-2 | NA | TRBV9
TGTGCCAGCAGTCTAGCGGTGGGGAGCTCCTACGAGCAGTACTTC | CASSLAVGSSYEQYF | NA | TRBJ2-7 | TRBD2 | TRBV28
TGTGCCAGCAGTTTCAGGGGTCCTGATCAGCCCCAGCATTTT | CASSFRGPDQPQHF | NA | TRBJ1-5 | NA | TRBV28
TGTGCCAGCAGCTTACTGGGCAACTCCTACGAGCAGTACTTC | CASSLLGNSYEQYF | once | TRBJ2-7 | NA | TRBV7-2
TGTGCCAGCAGCTTAGGTGTTAGCCGCGACAATGAGCAGTTCTTC | CASSLGVSRDNEQFF | NA | TRBJ2-1 | NA | TRBV7-8
TGTGCCAGCAGTTTAGGGGGCCCCAGCTACAATGAGCAGTTCTTC | CASSLGGPSYNEQFF | NA | TRBJ2-1 | NA | TRBV27
TGTGCCAGCGCAGCCTATGGAAACACCATATATTTT | CASAAYGNTIYF | NA | TRBJ1-3 | NA | TRBV2
TGTGCCAGCAGCGTAGGGGCTAGAGGTCCGCACGAGCAGTACTTC | CASSVGARGPHEQYF | NA | TRBJ2-7 | NA | TRBV9
TGTGCCACCACCGCGGAACCGTTCAGTGGCTACACCTTC | CATTAEPFSGYTF | NA | TRBJ1-2 | NA | TRBV19
TGTGCCAGCAGCAAAGAGAAAGCACCGGGCCCCCATGAGCAGTTCTTC | CASSKEKAPGPHEQFF | NA | TRBJ2-1 | NA | TRBV21-1
TGTGCCAGCAGCGTAGAAACCGGACAGGGCTACGAGCAGTACTTC | CASSVETGQGYEQYF | NA | TRBJ2-7 | TRBD1 | TRBV9
TGTGCTAGCAGCCCCTTTGGACGGAACACCGGGGAGCTGTTTTTT | CASSPFGRNTGELFF | NA | TRBJ2-2 | NA | TRBV7-7
TGTGCCATCAGTGAAGATAGGTACCAAGAGACCCAGTACTTC | CAISEDRYQETQYF | NA | TRBJ2-5 | NA | TRBV10-3
TGTGCCAGCAGCTTCACCGGGGGGCACTACGAGCAGTACTTC | CASSFTGGHYEQYF | NA | TRBJ2-7 | NA | TRBV11-1
TGTGCCAGCAGTTTGAGGGAGCGCAATCAGCCCCAGCATTTT | CASSLRERNQPQHF | once | TRBJ1-5 | NA | TRBV28
TGTGCCAGCAGCTTACGTACAGGGCTTATGGGGGAGCTGTTTTTT | CASSLRTGLMGELFF | NA | TRBJ2-2 | NA | TRBV7-3
TGTGCCAGCAGCTCAGCCGGGACTAGCGGGAAAGAGACCCAGTACTTC | CASSSAGTSGKETQYF | NA | TRBJ2-5 | TRBD2 | TRBV7-8
TGTGCCAGCAGCTTATACGGGGGGGGCCCCACCGGGGAGCTGTTTTTT | CASSLYGGGPTGELFF | NA | TRBJ2-2 | TRBD2 | TRBV11-3
TGTGCCTGGAGTGGGGGGTTAGGCTCCTACAATGAGCAGTTCTTC | CAWSGGLGSYNEQFF | once | TRBJ2-1 | NA | TRBV30
TGTGCCAGCAGCTTAAAAGGGGGTTACGAGCAGTACTTC | CASSLKGGYEQYF | NA | TRBJ2-7 | NA | TRBV7-3
TGCGCCAGCAGCTCCTCTCCAGGCGGGGAGACCCAGTACTTC | CASSSSPGGETQYF | NA | TRBJ2-5 | NA | TRBV5-1
TGTGCCAGCAGCTTGGCGACAGGCAACACAGATACGCAGTATTTT | CASSLATGNTDTQYF | NA | TRBJ2-3 | NA | TRBV7-8
TGTGCCAGCAGTCCGGGACTAGGCGTAGATACGCAGTATTTT | CASSPGLGVDTQYF | NA | TRBJ2-3 | TRBD2 | TRBV5-5
TGCGCCAGCAGTGGCTTCACAGGGAGAGCTGAAGCTTTCTTT | CASSGFTGRAEAFF | NA | TRBJ1-1 | NA | TRBV10-2
TGCGCCAGCAGCTTGGGCGGGACAGGGTTTGAAAAACTGTTTTTT | CASSLGGTGFEKLFF | NA | TRBJ1-4 | TRBD1 | TRBV5-1
TGCAGCGTCGGCCCTAGCGGGATAGCCAAAAACATTCAGTACTTC | CSVGPSGIAKNIQYF | NA | TRBJ2-4 | TRBD2 | TRBV29-1
TGTGCCAGCAGCCCCCAGGGGTTCGTTAACACTGAAGCTTTCTTT | CASSPQGFVNTEAFF | NA | TRBJ1-1 | NA | TRBV7-2
TGTGCCAGCAGCCGAACTAGCTACAATGAGCAGTTCTTC | CASSRTSYNEQFF | NA | TRBJ2-1 | NA | TRBV7-2
TGCGCCAGCAGCTTGACAGGGGTGGCAGACACTGAAGCTTTCTTT | CASSLTGVADTEAFF | once | TRBJ1-1 | TRBD1 | TRBV5-1
TGTGCCAGCAGACCAGACAGGGTAGGGCACTACGAGCAGTACTTC | CASRPDRVGHYEQYF | NA | TRBJ2-7 | TRBD1 | TRBV28
TGTGCCAGCAGCGGAATTTGGACTAGCGGTACCTACGAGCAGTACTTC | CASSGIWTSGTYEQYF | once | TRBJ2-7 | TRBD2 | TRBV7-2
TGTGCCAGCAGCTTAGGGGCGCAGAATGAGCAGTTCTTC | CASSLGAQNEQFF | NA | TRBJ2-1 | NA | TRBV7-9